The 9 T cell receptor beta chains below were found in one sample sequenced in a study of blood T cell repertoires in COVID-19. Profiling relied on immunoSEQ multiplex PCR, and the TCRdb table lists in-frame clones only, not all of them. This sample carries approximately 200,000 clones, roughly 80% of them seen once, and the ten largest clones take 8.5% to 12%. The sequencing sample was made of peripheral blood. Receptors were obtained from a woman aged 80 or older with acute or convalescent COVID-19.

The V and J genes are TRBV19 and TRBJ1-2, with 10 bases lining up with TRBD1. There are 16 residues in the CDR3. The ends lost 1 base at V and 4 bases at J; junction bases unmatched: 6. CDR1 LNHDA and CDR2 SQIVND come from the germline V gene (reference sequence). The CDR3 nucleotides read TGTGCCAGTAGTATAGGTGGGACAGGGGTGGCCTATGGCTACACCTTC. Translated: CASSIGGTGVAYGYTF.

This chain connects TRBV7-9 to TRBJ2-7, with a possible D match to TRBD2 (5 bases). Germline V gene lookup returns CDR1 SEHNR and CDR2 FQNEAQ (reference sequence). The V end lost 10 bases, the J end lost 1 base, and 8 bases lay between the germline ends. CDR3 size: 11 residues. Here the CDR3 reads CAIGDSYEQYF. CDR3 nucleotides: TGTGCCATCGGGGATTCCTACGAGCAGTACTTC.

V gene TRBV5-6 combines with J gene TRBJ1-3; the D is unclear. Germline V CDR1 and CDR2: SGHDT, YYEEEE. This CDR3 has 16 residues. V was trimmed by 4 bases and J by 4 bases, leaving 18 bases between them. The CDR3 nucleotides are TGTGCCAGCAGCCAAACCGAGTCGAGCCCAGGAAACACCATATATTTT. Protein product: CASSQTESSPGNTIYF.

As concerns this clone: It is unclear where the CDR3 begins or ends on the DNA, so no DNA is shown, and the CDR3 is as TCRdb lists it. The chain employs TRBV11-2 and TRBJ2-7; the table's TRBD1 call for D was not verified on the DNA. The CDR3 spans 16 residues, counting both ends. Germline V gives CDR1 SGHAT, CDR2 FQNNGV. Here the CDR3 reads CASSFGDGTGTWPRYF.

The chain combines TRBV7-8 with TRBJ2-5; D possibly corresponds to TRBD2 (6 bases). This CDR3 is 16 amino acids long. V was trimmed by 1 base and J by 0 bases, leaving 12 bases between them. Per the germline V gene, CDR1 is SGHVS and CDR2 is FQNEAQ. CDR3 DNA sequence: TGTGCCAGCAGCTTAGAGGGGCGGGGAGACCAAGAGACCCAGTACTTC. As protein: CASSLEGRGDQETQYF.

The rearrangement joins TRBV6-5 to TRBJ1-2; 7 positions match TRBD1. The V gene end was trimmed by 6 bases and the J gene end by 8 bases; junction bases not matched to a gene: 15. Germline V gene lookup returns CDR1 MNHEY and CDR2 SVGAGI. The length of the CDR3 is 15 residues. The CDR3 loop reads CASRYGTVQGSGYTF. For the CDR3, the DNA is TGTGCCAGCAGATACGGGACAGTTCAAGGAAGCGGCTACACCTTC.

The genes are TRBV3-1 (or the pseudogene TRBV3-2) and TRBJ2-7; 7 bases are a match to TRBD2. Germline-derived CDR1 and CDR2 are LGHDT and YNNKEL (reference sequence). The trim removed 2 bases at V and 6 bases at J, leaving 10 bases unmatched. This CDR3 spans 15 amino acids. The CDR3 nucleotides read TGTGCCAGCAGCCAAAGCAGCACTGGGGGGGGCGAGCAGTACTTC. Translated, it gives CASSQSSTGGGEQYF.

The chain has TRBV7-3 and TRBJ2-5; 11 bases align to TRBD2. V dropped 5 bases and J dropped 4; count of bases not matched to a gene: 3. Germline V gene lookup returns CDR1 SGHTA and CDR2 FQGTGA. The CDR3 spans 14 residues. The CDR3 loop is CASSTGLAAETQYF. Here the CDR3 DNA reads TGTGCCAGCAGCACGGGACTAGCGGCAGAGACCCAGTACTTC.

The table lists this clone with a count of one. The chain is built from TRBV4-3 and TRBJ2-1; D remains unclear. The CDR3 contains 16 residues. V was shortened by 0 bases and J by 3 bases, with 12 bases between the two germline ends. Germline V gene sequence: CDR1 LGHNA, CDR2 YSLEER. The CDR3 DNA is TGCGCCAGCAGCCAAGACTTTCGCCTAATCTACAATGAGCAGTTCTTC. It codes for CASSQDFRLIYNEQFF.